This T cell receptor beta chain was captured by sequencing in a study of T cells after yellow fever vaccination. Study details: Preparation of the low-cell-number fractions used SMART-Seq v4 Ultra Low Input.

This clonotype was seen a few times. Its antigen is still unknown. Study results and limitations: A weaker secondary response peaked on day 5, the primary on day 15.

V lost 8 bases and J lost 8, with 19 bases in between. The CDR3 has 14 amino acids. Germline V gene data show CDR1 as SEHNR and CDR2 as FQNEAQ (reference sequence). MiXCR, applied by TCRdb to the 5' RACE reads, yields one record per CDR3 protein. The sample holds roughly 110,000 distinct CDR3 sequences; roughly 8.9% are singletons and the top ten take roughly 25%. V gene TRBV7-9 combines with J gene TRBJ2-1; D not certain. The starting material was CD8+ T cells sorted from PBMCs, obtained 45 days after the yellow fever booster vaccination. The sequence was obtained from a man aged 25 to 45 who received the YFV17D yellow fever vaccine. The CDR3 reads CASLERSWVHEQFF. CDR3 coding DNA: TGTGCCAGCCTCGAAAGGTCCTGGGTTCATGAGCAGTTCTTC.